A single sample gave rise to the 6 T cell receptor beta chains below, sequenced in a study of shared clonotypes between healthy human individuals. TCRdb's table, derived via immunoSEQ multiplex PCR, lists solely in-frame clones and lacks some. The profile shows some 2,000,000 clones, 95% of them singletons. Sequencing used naive CD4+ T cells sorted from blood. Subset: CD45RA+ positively selected. The receptors were sampled from a man aged 18 to 29 in good health.

The chain joins TRBV28 to TRBJ1-6; 9 nucleotides match TRBD1. This CDR3 spans 16 amino acids. With V trimmed by 7 bases and J by 9 bases, 13 bases remained unmatched. CDR1 and CDR2 from the germline V gene are MDHEN and SYDVKM. The CDR3 protein is CASKTGGVRGPSPLHF. Written as DNA, the CDR3 is TGTGCCAGCAAAACAGGGGGCGTAAGGGGGCCTTCACCCCTCCACTTT.

To note about this clone: Other DNA sequences of this sample code for an identical CDR3. This chain uses TRBV5-1 with TRBJ2-7; D is uncertain. Germline CDR1 SGHRS, CDR2 YFSETQ. The germline V and J ends were trimmed by 3 bases and 0 bases, with 10 bases remaining between them. This CDR3 spans 14 amino acids. The CDR3 nucleotides are TGCGCCAGCAGCTCCGGGCCGAGCTCCTACGAGCAGTACTTC. It encodes CASSSGPSSYEQYF.

This clone was observed a single time. The gene calls are TRBV9 and TRBJ1-6; tentatively, D is TRBD1 (5 bases). This CDR3 comprises 15 residues. V was cut by 4 bases and J by 7 bases, with 15 bases left in between. Per germline, CDR1 SGDLS and CDR2 YYNGEE. CDR3 protein: CASSPRQQTNSPLHF. CDR3 in DNA: TGTGCCAGCAGCCCCCGACAGCAAACCAATTCACCCCTCCACTTT.

V is TRBV6-6 and J is TRBJ1-5, with no clear D. The V end lost 5 bases, the J end lost 0 bases, and 5 bases lay between the germline ends. Germline V lookup: CDR1 MNHNY, CDR2 SVGAGI (reference sequence). The CDR3 runs to 13 residues. In DNA form, the CDR3 reads TGTGCCAGCAGTCCATATAGCAATCAGCCCCAGCATTTT. It encodes CASSPYSNQPQHF.

On this clone: This same CDR3 is encoded by further DNA sequences in the sample. This chain connects TRBV5-1 to TRBJ2-7; TRBD1 agrees at 8 bases. In germline, CDR1 is SGHRS, CDR2 YFSETQ. This CDR3 has 13 residues. Germline trimming cut 4 bases from V and 3 bases from J; bases unmatched to any gene: 3. CDR3 nucleotide sequence: TGCGCCAGCAGCGCCGGACAGGGCTACGAGCAGTACTTC. Translating it yields CASSAGQGYEQYF. Full variable domain (rest looked up from reference TRBV5-1 and TRBJ2-7): KAGVTQTPRYLIKTRGQQVTLSCSPISGHRSVSWYQQTPGQGLQFLFEYFSETQRNKGNFPGRFSGRQFSNSRSEMNVSTLELGDSALYLCASSAGQGYEQYFGPGTRLTVT.

V is TRBV6-5 and J is TRBJ2-2, with TRBD2 as a possible D gene (5 bases). V lost 7 bases and J 5 bases, leaving 5 bases between the germline ends. CDR3 length: 11 amino acids. CDR1 MNHEY and CDR2 SVGAGI come from the germline V gene. CDR3 DNA: TGTGCCAGCACGGGAACCGGGGAGCTGTTTTTT. This encodes CASTGTGELFF.